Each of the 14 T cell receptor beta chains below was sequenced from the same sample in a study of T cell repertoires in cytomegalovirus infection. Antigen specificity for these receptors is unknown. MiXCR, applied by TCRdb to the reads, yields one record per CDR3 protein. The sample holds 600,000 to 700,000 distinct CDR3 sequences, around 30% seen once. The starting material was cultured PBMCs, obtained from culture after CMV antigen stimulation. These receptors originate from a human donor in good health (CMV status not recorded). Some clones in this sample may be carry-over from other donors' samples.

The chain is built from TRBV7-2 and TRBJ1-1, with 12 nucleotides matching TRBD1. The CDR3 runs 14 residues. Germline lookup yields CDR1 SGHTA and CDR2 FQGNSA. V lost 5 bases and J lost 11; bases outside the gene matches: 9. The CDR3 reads CASSDGTGGVRAFF. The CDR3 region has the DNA TGTGCCAGCAGCGACGGGACAGGGGGCGTGAGGGCTTTCTTT.

The CDR3 DNA is TGTGCCAGCAGTTTAACCGGGGACGGGGAGCTGTTTTTT. Amino acid sequence: CASSLTGDGELFF. The V gene is TRBV27, the J gene TRBJ2-2, with D perhaps matching TRBD2 (5 bases). Germline CDR1 reads MNHEY; CDR2 reads SMNVEV (reference sequence). Trimming shortened V by 2 bases and J by 7 bases, and 8 bases separated the two germline ends. This CDR3 has 13 residues.

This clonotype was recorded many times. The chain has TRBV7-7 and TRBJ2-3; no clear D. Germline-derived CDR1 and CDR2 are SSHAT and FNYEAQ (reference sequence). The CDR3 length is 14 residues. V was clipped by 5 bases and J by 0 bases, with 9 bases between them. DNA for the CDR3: TGTGCCAGCAGCGGCCCAGCTAGCACAGATACGCAGTATTTT. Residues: CASSGPASTDTQYF.

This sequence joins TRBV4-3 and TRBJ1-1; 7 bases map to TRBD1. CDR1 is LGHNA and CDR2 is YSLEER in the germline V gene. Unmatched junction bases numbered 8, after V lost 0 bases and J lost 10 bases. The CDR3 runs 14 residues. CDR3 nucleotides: TGCGCCAGCAGCCAAGATCAGGGGGGGGGAAGAGCTTTCTTT. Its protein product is CASSQDQGGGRAFF.

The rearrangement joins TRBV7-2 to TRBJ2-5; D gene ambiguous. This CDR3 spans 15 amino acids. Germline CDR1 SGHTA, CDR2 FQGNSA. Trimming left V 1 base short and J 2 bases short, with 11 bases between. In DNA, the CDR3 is TGTGCCAGCAGCTTAGGCTCTGCGGCTCAAGAGACCCAGTACTTC. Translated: CASSLGSAAQETQYF.

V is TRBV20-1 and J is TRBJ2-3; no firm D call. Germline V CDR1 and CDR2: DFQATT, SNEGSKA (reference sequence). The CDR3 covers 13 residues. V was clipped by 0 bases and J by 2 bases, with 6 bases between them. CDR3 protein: CSARDVFTDTQYF. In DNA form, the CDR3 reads TGCAGTGCTAGAGACGTTTTCACAGATACGCAGTATTTT.

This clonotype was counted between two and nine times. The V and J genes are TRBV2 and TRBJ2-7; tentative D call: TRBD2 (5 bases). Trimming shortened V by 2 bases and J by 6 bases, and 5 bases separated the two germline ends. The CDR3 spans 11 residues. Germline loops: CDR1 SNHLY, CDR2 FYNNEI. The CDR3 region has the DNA TGTGCCAGCAGTGAAAGCGGCGAGCAGTACTTC. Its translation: CASSESGEQYF. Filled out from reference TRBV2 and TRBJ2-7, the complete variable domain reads EPEVTQTPSHQVTQMGQEVILRCVPISNHLYFYWYRQILGQKVEFLVSFYNNEISEKSEIFDDQFSVERPDGSNFTLKIRSTKLEDSAMYFCASSESGEQYFGPGTRLTVT.

The DNA of the CDR3 is TGTGCCAGCAGACAGGATGCCCAGCCCCAGCATTTT. Translated: CASRQDAQPQHF. The V gene is TRBV2, the J gene TRBJ1-5; TRBD1 is a possible D gene (5 bases). Trimming removed 6 bases at V and 7 bases at J, with 10 bases between. From germline, CDR1 is SNHLY and CDR2 FYNNEI. The CDR3 sequence is 12 residues long.

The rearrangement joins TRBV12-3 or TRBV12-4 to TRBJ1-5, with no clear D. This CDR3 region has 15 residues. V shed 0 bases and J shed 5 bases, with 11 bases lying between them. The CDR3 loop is CASSLARGSYQPQHF. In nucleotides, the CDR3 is TGTGCCAGCAGTTTAGCTCGAGGGAGCTATCAGCCCCAGCATTTT.

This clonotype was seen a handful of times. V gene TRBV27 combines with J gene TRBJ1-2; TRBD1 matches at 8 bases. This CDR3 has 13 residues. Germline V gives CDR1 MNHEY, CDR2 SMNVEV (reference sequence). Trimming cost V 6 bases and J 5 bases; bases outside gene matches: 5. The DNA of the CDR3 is TGTGCCAGCAGCATTACAGGGGGTTATGGCTACACCTTC. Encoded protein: CASSITGGYGYTF.

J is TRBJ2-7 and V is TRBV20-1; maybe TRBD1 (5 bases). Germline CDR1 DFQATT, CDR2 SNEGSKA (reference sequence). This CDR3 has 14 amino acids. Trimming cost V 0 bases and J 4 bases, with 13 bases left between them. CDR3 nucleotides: TGCAGTGCTAGAGATCCGACAGCCTTTTACGAGCAGTACTTC. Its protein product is CSARDPTAFYEQYF.

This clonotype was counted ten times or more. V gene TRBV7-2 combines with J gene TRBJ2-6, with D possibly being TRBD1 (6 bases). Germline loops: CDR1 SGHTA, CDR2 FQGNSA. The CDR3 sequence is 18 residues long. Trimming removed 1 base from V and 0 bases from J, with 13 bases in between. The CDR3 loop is CASSLVGAKRSGANVLTF. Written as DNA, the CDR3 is TGTGCCAGCAGCTTAGTGGGGGCCAAACGCTCTGGGGCCAACGTCCTGACTTTC.

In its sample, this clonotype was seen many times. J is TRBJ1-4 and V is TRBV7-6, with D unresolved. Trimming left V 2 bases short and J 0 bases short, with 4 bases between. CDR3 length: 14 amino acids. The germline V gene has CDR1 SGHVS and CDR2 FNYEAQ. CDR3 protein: CASSLQATNEKLFF. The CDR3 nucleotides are TGTGCCAGCAGCTTACAGGCAACTAATGAAAAACTGTTTTTT.

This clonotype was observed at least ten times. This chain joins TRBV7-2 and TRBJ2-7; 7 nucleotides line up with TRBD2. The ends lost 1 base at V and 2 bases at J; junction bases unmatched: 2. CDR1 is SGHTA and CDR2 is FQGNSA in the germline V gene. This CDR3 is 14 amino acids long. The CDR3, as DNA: TGTGCCAGCAGCTTAGGTGGGAGGGCCTACGAGCAGTACTTC. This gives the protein CASSLGGRAYEQYF. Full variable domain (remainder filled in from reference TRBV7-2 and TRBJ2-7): GAGVSQSPSNKVTEKGKDVELRCDPISGHTALYWYRQSLGQGLEFLIYFQGNSAPDKSGLPSDRFSAERTGGSVSTLTIQRTQQEDSAVYLCASSLGGRAYEQYFGPGTRLTVT.